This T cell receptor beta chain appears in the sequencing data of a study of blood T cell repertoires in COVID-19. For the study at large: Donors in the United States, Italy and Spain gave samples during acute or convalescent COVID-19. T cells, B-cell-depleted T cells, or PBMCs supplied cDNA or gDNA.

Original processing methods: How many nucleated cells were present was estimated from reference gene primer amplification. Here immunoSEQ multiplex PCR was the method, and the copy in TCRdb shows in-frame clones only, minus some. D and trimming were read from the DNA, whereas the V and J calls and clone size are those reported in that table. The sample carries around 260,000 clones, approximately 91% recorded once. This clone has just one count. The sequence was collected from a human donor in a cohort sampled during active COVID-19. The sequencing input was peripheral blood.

As DNA, the CDR3 is TGCGCCAGCAGCCCGCAGGGTACGGGCTACACCTTC. This translates into CASSPQGTGYTF. The chain carries TRBV5-1 and TRBJ1-2; D perhaps matches TRBD1 (5 bases). Germline-derived CDR1 and CDR2 are SGHRS and YFSETQ. The V and J ends lost 4 bases and 8 bases respectively, with 12 bases between them. This CDR3 comprises 12 residues.